Described below is a single TCR beta chain sequence and its context. Its antigen is still unknown. Vbeta (60) and Jbeta (13) primers were used in the PCR. Some clones are missing from TCRdb's copy, which holds only in-frame ones; the method was immunoSEQ multiplex PCR. This sample has almost 65,000 clones, with under 85% found just once. In germline, CDR1 is LNHDA, CDR2 SQIVND (reference sequence). V dropped 4 bases and J dropped 2; count of bases not matched to a gene: 10. The CDR3 has 17 amino acids. These data belong to a study of cytomegalovirus exposure and HLA in healthy donors. The study, taken as a whole, reports: In a later analysis, several top co-occurrence clusters appeared linked to parvovirus B19, influenza, CMV and Epstein-Barr virus. Accurate prediction of HLA-A and HLA-B alleles (for most subjects) was reportedly achieved from TCR beta sequences. Analyzed later, most CMV-associated TCR beta chains appeared HLA-restricted.

Sequenced sample: PBMCs. The rearrangement links TRBV19 to TRBJ1-5; 8 bases align to TRBD1. The origin of this receptor is a male donor in good health and CMV-seropositive. The CDR3 region is CASSTPLGQGGNQPQHF. The CDR3 nucleotides read TGTGCCAGTAGTACTCCCCTCGGACAGGGTGGCAATCAGCCCCAGCATTTT.